This is a list of T cell receptor beta chains from one sample in a study of CXCR3-negative and CXCR3-positive naive CD8 T cells. TCRdb reprocessed the 5' RACE reads, keeping one entry per CDR3 protein, no DNA. Its table records about 98,000 distinct CDR3 sequences. Sequencing used naive CXCR3+ CD8+ T cells from blood. The receptors originated from a human donor in good health. Some clones in this sample may be carry-over from other donors' samples. CDR3s include the opening cysteine and the closing phenylalanine or tryptophan. The order of the fields is CDR3 length, V gene, J gene, CDR3 protein.

CDR3 length: 12; V gene: TRBV19; J gene: TRBJ2-1; CDR3 protein: CAVGTDYNEQFF
CDR3 length: 14; V gene: TRBV14; J gene: TRBJ2-1; CDR3 protein: CASSQGPGLSEQFF
CDR3 length: 13; V gene: TRBV7-2; J gene: TRBJ2-7; CDR3 protein: CASSLGSPYEQYF
CDR3 length: 15; V gene: TRBV20-1; J gene: TRBJ2-7; CDR3 protein: CSARVRTGTGNEQYF
CDR3 length: 11; V gene: TRBV7-2; J gene: TRBJ2-7; CDR3 protein: CASRLSYEQYF
CDR3 length: 15; V gene: TRBV20-1; J gene: TRBJ2-7; CDR3 protein: CSARTPDRGGDEQYF
CDR3 length: 17; V gene: TRBV18; J gene: TRBJ2-1; CDR3 protein: CASSPPTASGVYNEQFF
CDR3 length: 13; V gene: TRBV11-3; J gene: TRBJ1-2; CDR3 protein: CASSLQGSYGYTF
CDR3 length: 20; V gene: TRBV7-2; J gene: TRBJ2-2; CDR3 protein: CASSPFLGGVGGVGTGELFF
CDR3 length: 19; V gene: TRBV6-4; J gene: TRBJ2-7; CDR3 protein: CASRPRGPGQQHTNYEQYF
CDR3 length: 13; V gene: TRBV29-1; J gene: TRBJ2-2; CDR3 protein: CSAGGPYTGELFF
CDR3 length: 16; V gene: TRBV27; J gene: TRBJ2-1; CDR3 protein: CASSPGTDAAYNEQFF
CDR3 length: 14; V gene: TRBV29-1; J gene: TRBJ1-6; CDR3 protein: CSVRGTGPNSPLHF
CDR3 length: 14; V gene: TRBV9; J gene: TRBJ2-5; CDR3 protein: CASSVTDRQETQYF
CDR3 length: 14; V gene: TRBV7-8; J gene: TRBJ2-1; CDR3 protein: CASSLIVSGGWQFF
CDR3 length: 17; V gene: TRBV7-8; J gene: TRBJ2-1; CDR3 protein: CASSKAEDARGYNEQFF
CDR3 length: 14; V gene: TRBV4-2; J gene: TRBJ1-4; CDR3 protein: CASSHSATNEKLFF
CDR3 length: 11; V gene: TRBV11-2; J gene: TRBJ1-2; CDR3 protein: CASGASYGYTF
CDR3 length: 14; V gene: TRBV15; J gene: TRBJ2-2; CDR3 protein: CATRGQGPPGELFF
CDR3 length: 16; V gene: TRBV7-8; J gene: TRBJ2-5; CDR3 protein: CASSLDPVGSRETQYF
CDR3 length: 14; V gene: TRBV4-3; J gene: TRBJ2-7; CDR3 protein: CASSQDSGGYEQYF
CDR3 length: 14; V gene: TRBV29-1; J gene: TRBJ2-1; CDR3 protein: CSILAGEERNEQFF
CDR3 length: 15; V gene: TRBV3-1; J gene: TRBJ2-1; CDR3 protein: CASTQEYNSYNEQFF
CDR3 length: 17; V gene: TRBV23-1; J gene: TRBJ2-6; CDR3 protein: CASSLGQGPPGANVLTF
CDR3 length: 15; V gene: TRBV2; J gene: TRBJ1-5; CDR3 protein: CASSDWGPSNQPQHF
CDR3 length: 14; V gene: TRBV7-6; J gene: TRBJ2-7; CDR3 protein: CASSALADHYEQYF
CDR3 length: 15; V gene: TRBV4-3; J gene: TRBJ1-2; CDR3 protein: CASSQESGMNYGYTF
CDR3 length: 14; V gene: TRBV20-1; J gene: TRBJ1-2; CDR3 protein: CSARDLQRSFVYTF
CDR3 length: 15; V gene: TRBV5-5; J gene: TRBJ2-7; CDR3 protein: CASSLAWQGVYEQYF
CDR3 length: 15; V gene: TRBV6-1; J gene: TRBJ1-5; CDR3 protein: CASSQQSYSNQPQHF
CDR3 length: 15; V gene: TRBV2; J gene: TRBJ2-7; CDR3 protein: CASKTGTGDAYEQYF
CDR3 length: 15; V gene: TRBV9; J gene: TRBJ2-1; CDR3 protein: CASSVLTSGDNEQFF
CDR3 length: 16; V gene: TRBV7-9; J gene: TRBJ1-1; CDR3 protein: CASSHTQDRPNTEAFF
CDR3 length: 14; V gene: TRBV6-2/TRBV6-3; J gene: TRBJ2-7; CDR3 protein: CASSYSTSAYEQYF
CDR3 length: 18; V gene: TRBV28; J gene: TRBJ2-3; CDR3 protein: CASSIGTAGTSPTDTQYF
CDR3 length: 15; V gene: TRBV29-1; J gene: TRBJ2-3; CDR3 protein: CSVEPNSGSADTQYF
CDR3 length: 13; V gene: TRBV19; J gene: TRBJ2-7; CDR3 protein: CASSFSGTYEQYF
CDR3 length: 19; V gene: TRBV4-2; J gene: TRBJ1-4; CDR3 protein: CASSQPGGVLSRVSEKLFF
CDR3 length: 13; V gene: TRBV5-1; J gene: TRBJ2-1; CDR3 protein: CASSLVRYNEQFF
CDR3 length: 17; V gene: TRBV6-5; J gene: TRBJ2-2; CDR3 protein: CASSYSSLHKLGGELFF
CDR3 length: 15; V gene: TRBV6-2/TRBV6-3; J gene: TRBJ2-3; CDR3 protein: CASSYPRRQTDTQYF